Listed here is a single T cell receptor beta chain. Its antigen is as yet unknown. The germline V gene encodes CDR1 MGHRA and CDR2 YSYEKL. The CDR3 is 17 residues long. Trimming stripped 5 bases from V and 2 bases from J, with 19 bases between. These data belong to a study of CD4 T cells in relation to SARS-CoV-2 and coronaviruses. Study background: PBMCs were cultured with antigen for roughly 11 days before TCR beta sequencing.

Clones were sequenced by immunoSEQ multiplex PCR, and TCRdb holds only the in-frame ones, with some missing. The sample lists approximately 39,000 clones, under 80% seen once, with 20% in the top ten. The chain links TRBV4-1 to TRBJ2-1; D might be TRBD1 (5 bases). The sequence was obtained from an adult with COVID-19. The specimen was memory CD4+ T cells from PBMCs, cultured in vitro. Written as DNA, the CDR3 is TGCGCCAGCAGCACAAACCCACAGGTAACTACCTACAATGAGCAGTTCTTC. Its translation: CASSTNPQVTTYNEQFF.